The 27 T cell receptor beta chains given below trace back to one sample, sequenced in a study of neurological immune-mediated disorders. Each CDR3 protein is one row after TCRdb ran MiXCR on the 5' RACE reads. The sample lists over 25,000 distinct CDR3 sequences; less than 25% were seen once. Sequencing was done on a sample of CD4+ T cells from blood. The receptor source for this set is a man in his fifties with HTLV-1-associated myelopathy (HAM/TSP).

This clonotype was observed many times. V gene TRBV5-5 combines with J gene TRBJ1-2; D remains ambiguous. The CDR3 is 13 amino acids. CDR1 and CDR2 from the germline V gene are SGHKS and YYEKEE (reference sequence). With 0 bases removed from V and 1 base from J, the gap between germline ends came to 4 bases. The CDR3 spells CASSLELNYGYTF. CDR3 bases: TGTGCCAGCAGCTTGGAGCTTAACTATGGCTACACCTTC.

On this clonotype itself: Because the CDR3's place on the DNA is in doubt, the DNA is left out and the CDR3 is given as listed by TCRdb. The chain is built from TRBV7-3 and TRBJ2-2; the table's D call, TRBD2, has no DNA check behind it. CDR1 SGHTA and CDR2 FQGTGA come from the germline V gene. The CDR3 is 24 residues long, ends included. The CDR3 loop reads CASSFYICSAPGTSGGAGTGELFF.

The table lists this clonotype with a count of one. V is TRBV6-2 or TRBV6-3 and J is TRBJ1-2, with unresolved D. CDR3 size: 13 residues. The ends were cut back, 7 bases at V and 5 bases at J, with 14 bases in the middle. Germline V gene sequence: CDR1 MNHEY, CDR2 SVGEGT. The CDR3, as DNA: TGTGCCAGCAAGACCGCTCAAGTATATGGCTACACCTTC. This gives the protein CASKTAQVYGYTF.

This clonotype has at least ten counts. The chain is built from TRBV6-5 and TRBJ2-7, with TRBD1 matching 10 bases. This CDR3 comprises 14 residues. Germline V gene sequence: CDR1 MNHEY, CDR2 SVGAGI. J was trimmed by 3 bases and V by 4 bases; bases with no gene match: 3. CDR3 amino acids: CASSSGTGVYEQYF. CDR3 coding DNA: TGTGCCAGCAGTTCCGGGACAGGGGTCTACGAGCAGTACTTC.

This clonotype was recorded many times. The rearrangement links TRBV18 to TRBJ2-5, with a possible D match to TRBD2 (6 bases). V was shortened by 1 base and J by 5 bases, with 14 bases between the two germline ends. The CDR3 totals 15 residues. Per the germline V gene, CDR1 is KGHSH and CDR2 is LQKENI. CDR3 nucleotides: TGTGCCAGCTCACCACTAGCGGACGTGCGGGAGACCCAGTACTTC. Translating it yields CASSPLADVRETQYF.

This clonotype was counted at least ten times. The chain combines TRBV5-6 with TRBJ1-1; D unresolved. V was trimmed by 4 bases and J by 6 bases, leaving 19 bases between them. Germline lookup yields CDR1 SGHDT and CDR2 YYEEEE. This CDR3 contains 15 residues. The CDR3 nucleotides read TGTGCCAGCAGCCCTTGGCAGGTGGGGAGCGCTGAAGCTTTCTTT. Translated: CASSPWQVGSAEAFF.

Comments on this clonotype: This clone may be a read error of a much larger clone one base away. The chain joins TRBV5-5 to TRBJ2-1, with TRBD1 identical over 10 bases. V gave up 8 bases and J gave up 3 bases; unmatched junction bases: 8. The CDR3 has 15 amino acids. Germline assignment: CDR1 SGHKS and CDR2 YYEKEE (reference sequence). This chain's CDR3 is CARSHGQGGYNEQFF. DNA for the CDR3: TGTGCCAGAAGCCACGGACAGGGGGGCTACAATGAGCAGTTCTTC.

The chain uses TRBV6-2 or TRBV6-3 and TRBJ2-3; 10 bases are shared with TRBD2. The CDR3 consists of 15 residues. J was trimmed by 3 bases and V by 2 bases; bases with no gene match: 2. Germline V gene sequence: CDR1 MNHEY, CDR2 SVGEGT. The CDR3 nucleotides are TGTGCCAGCAGTTACAGCGGGGGGGCGACAGATACGCAGTATTTT. Translating gives CASSYSGGATDTQYF.

As to this clonotype: This may be a read error, as it is one base from a much larger clone. V usage is TRBV18 and J usage is TRBJ1-5; D is undetermined. This CDR3 has 13 residues. Germline assignment: CDR1 KGHSH and CDR2 LQKENI. Deletions cut 5 bases from V and 6 bases from J, with 11 bases between. This chain's CDR3 is CASSIGGSQPQHF. The CDR3 DNA reads as TGTGCCAGCTCAATCGGAGGTAGTCAGCCCCAGCATTTT.

This clonotype has ten or more counts. The chain employs TRBV7-3 and TRBJ2-6; D gene ambiguous. The CDR3 sequence is 18 residues long. V lost 1 base, J lost 0 bases, and 13 bases lay in between. Germline assignment: CDR1 SGHTA and CDR2 FQGTGA. In DNA form, the CDR3 reads TGTGCCAGCAGCTTAATTCGGCAGGCCAACTCTGGGGCCAACGTCCTGACTTTC. It is translated as CASSLIRQANSGANVLTF.

This clonotype was counted ten times or more. The chain carries TRBV7-2 and TRBJ2-1, with TRBD2 matching 10 bases. The CDR3 loop spans 16 amino acids. Germline CDR1 SGHTA, CDR2 FQGNSA. V was clipped by 4 bases and J by 1 base; unmatched bases: 4. CDR3 DNA sequence: TGTGCCAGCAGCTCTAAACTAGCGGGATCCTACAATGAGCAGTTCTTC. It codes for CASSSKLAGSYNEQFF.

The CDR3 loop is CSVETDEEGVYTGELFF. For the CDR3, the DNA is TGCAGCGTTGAAACCGACGAAGAGGGGGTTTACACCGGGGAGCTGTTTTTT. The genes are TRBV29-1 and TRBJ2-2, with D possibly TRBD1 on 6 matching bases. The germline V gene encodes CDR1 SQVTM and CDR2 ANQGSEA. V was shortened by 2 bases and J by 3 bases, with 19 bases between the two germline ends. The CDR3 is 17 residues long.

Many counts were recorded for this clonotype. This rearrangement joins TRBV10-3 to TRBJ1-2; a possible D gene is TRBD1 (5 bases). Deletions cut 4 bases from V and 8 bases from J, with 17 bases between. Germline lookup yields CDR1 ENHRY and CDR2 SYGVKD. The CDR3 is 14 residues long. The CDR3, as DNA: TGTGCCATCAGTGCCCGGGACGACAGAGCCGGCTACACCTTC. Residues: CAISARDDRAGYTF.

The rearrangement links TRBV20-1 to TRBJ2-7; D is ambiguous. This CDR3 has 13 amino acids. V lost 6 bases, J lost 4 bases, and 16 bases lay in between. The V gene's germline CDR1 is DFQATT and CDR2 SNEGSKA (reference sequence). In DNA form, the CDR3 reads TGCAGTGCGTACTCACCTCTGGGTTACGAGCAGTACTTC. It translates to CSAYSPLGYEQYF.

This clonotype was observed many times. The chain uses TRBV20-1 and TRBJ1-1; no reliable D call. The V gene's germline CDR1 is DFQATT and CDR2 SNEGSKA (reference sequence). The CDR3 has 12 residues. V was trimmed by 6 bases and J by 6 bases, leaving 14 bases between them. The CDR3: CSAKGNPPEAFF. CDR3 DNA sequence: TGCAGTGCAAAAGGGAACCCCCCTGAAGCTTTCTTT.

This chain connects TRBV4-2 to TRBJ1-2; D is uncertain. Trimming took 3 bases from V and 3 from J, leaving 11 bases between them. This CDR3 has 14 residues. Germline values: CDR1 LGHNA, CDR2 YNFKEQ. The CDR3 DNA is TGTGCCAGCAGCCATGACCTCTCAGACTATGGCTACACCTTC. It codes for CASSHDLSDYGYTF.

This clonotype is medium-sized by share. The CDR3 nucleotides read TGTGCCAGCAGCTTCCCTAGACAGGTGGGAGCCAAAAACATTCAGTACTTC. Translated: CASSFPRQVGAKNIQYF. This chain joins TRBV5-6 and TRBJ2-4; TRBD1 is a possible D gene (6 bases). Trimming removed 2 bases from V and 0 bases from J, with 15 bases in between. The V gene's germline CDR1 is SGHDT and CDR2 YYEEEE. This CDR3 has 17 amino acids.

This clonotype counts as medium-sized. This chain links TRBV12-3 or TRBV12-4 with TRBJ1-2; 9 nucleotides match TRBD1. This CDR3 spans 12 amino acids. The V gene end was trimmed by 8 bases and the J gene end by 8 bases; junction bases not matched to a gene: 6. Written as DNA, the CDR3 is TGTGCCAGCGGTCTACAGGGGGCGGGCTACACCTTC. This codes for CASGLQGAGYTF.

Details on this clonotype: A much larger clonotype is one base distant, so this may be a read error. This chain connects TRBV10-3 to TRBJ2-1, with D possibly being TRBD2 (7 bases). V shed 8 bases and J shed 10 bases, with 18 bases lying between them. The germline V gene encodes CDR1 ENHRY and CDR2 SYGVKD. There are 13 residues in the CDR3. CDR3 coding DNA: TGTGCCATCGGGGAGGGGGTCCTCCACGAGCAGTTCTTC. This gives the protein CAIGEGVLHEQFF.

This clonotype came up many times. The chain joins TRBV4-2 to TRBJ2-5, with 9 bases fitting TRBD1. The V and J ends lost 0 bases and 3 bases, in that order; junction bases with no gene match: 5. The CDR3 is 16 residues long. Germline V gene sequence: CDR1 LGHNA, CDR2 YNFKEQ. The CDR3 DNA reads TGTGCCAGCAGCCAAGATCGAACAGGGGGCAAAGAGACCCAGTACTTC. Its protein product is CASSQDRTGGKETQYF.

This clonotype has at least ten counts. The J gene is TRBJ2-2, the V gene TRBV3-1; D possibly uses TRBD1 or TRBD2 (5 bases each). Looked up from germline, CDR1 is LGHDT and CDR2 is YNNKEL (reference sequence). The CDR3 is 14 amino acids. V was shortened by 4 bases and J by 7 bases, with 13 bases between the two germline ends. CDR3 sequence: CASSLLEGLGELFF. CDR3 nucleotides: TGTGCCAGCAGCCTTCTAGAGGGGCTCGGGGAGCTGTTTTTT.

In its sample, this clonotype was seen many times. The genes are TRBV20-1 and TRBJ1-1, with TRBD1 matching 11 bases. This CDR3 spans 14 amino acids. J lost 10 bases, V lost 3 bases, and 10 bases had no gene match. Germline CDR1 is DFQATT and CDR2 is SNEGSKA (reference sequence). CDR3 region: CSASGTGGGSRAFF. The DNA for the CDR3 is TGCAGTGCTAGTGGGACAGGGGGTGGTTCGAGAGCTTTCTTT.

This clonotype was observed many times. The chain combines TRBV7-9 with TRBJ1-2; no clear D gene. The CDR3 consists of 15 residues. V dropped 0 bases and J dropped 1 base, with 9 bases sitting between them. Germline loops: CDR1 SEHNR, CDR2 FQNEAQ (reference sequence). In DNA form, the CDR3 reads TGTGCCAGCAGCTTAGCGAGGACGCATAACTATGGCTACACCTTC. Amino acid sequence: CASSLARTHNYGYTF.

This chain uses TRBV3-1 with TRBJ1-5; D is undetermined. The V and J ends lost 0 bases and 6 bases respectively, with 6 bases between them. Germline assignment: CDR1 LGHDT and CDR2 YNNKEL (reference sequence). The CDR3 contains 13 residues. The CDR3 nucleotides are TGTGCCAGCAGCCAAGACTTGGGTCAGCCCCAGCATTTT. Its translation: CASSQDLGQPQHF.

Many counts were recorded for this clonotype. The chain is built from TRBV9 and TRBJ2-2; D perhaps matches TRBD2 (5 bases). V gave up 0 bases and J gave up 2 bases, with 11 bases separating them. Per the germline V gene, CDR1 is SGDLS and CDR2 is YYNGEE. The CDR3 runs 16 residues. The CDR3 sequence is CASSVVGRDNTGELFF. As DNA, the CDR3 is TGTGCCAGCAGCGTAGTGGGCCGGGATAACACCGGGGAGCTGTTTTTT.

This sequence joins TRBV6-6 and TRBJ1-1, with a possible D match to TRBD1 (6 bases). In germline, CDR1 is MNHNY, CDR2 SVGAGI (reference sequence). There are 14 residues in the CDR3. V was shortened by 3 bases and J by 9 bases, with 17 bases between the two germline ends. The CDR3 here is CASSYMGHSYKAFF. The CDR3 DNA sequence: TGTGCCAGCAGTTATATGGGACACAGCTATAAAGCTTTCTTT.

This clonotype has at least ten counts. This rearrangement joins TRBV20-1 to TRBJ1-4; 7 bases agree with TRBD1. The trim removed 3 bases at V and 5 bases at J, leaving 6 bases unmatched. Germline V gene data show CDR1 as DFQATT and CDR2 as SNEGSKA (reference sequence). This CDR3 comprises 14 residues. DNA for the CDR3: TGCAGTGCTAGCTTGGGGACAGAGAATGAAAAACTGTTTTTT. Protein sequence: CSASLGTENEKLFF.